This passage covers 8 T cell receptor beta chains from one sample sequenced in a study of blood T cell repertoires in COVID-19. TCRdb keeps only in-frame clones here, not all; method: immunoSEQ multiplex PCR. The sample shows about 57,000 clones, roughly 82% of them seen only once. Sample: peripheral blood. The receptor source for this set is a woman aged 60-75 years with acute or convalescent COVID-19.

The chain has TRBV19 and TRBJ2-1, with D hard to call. CDR1 is LNHDA, CDR2 SQIVND, per germline (reference sequence). The CDR3 covers 14 residues. V dropped 6 bases and J dropped 4 bases, with 13 bases sitting between them. In DNA form, the CDR3 reads TGTGCCAGTAGGGTGAGAGGCAGTTACAATGAGCAGTTCTTC. Amino acid sequence: CASRVRGSYNEQFF.

This clone was seen once. The gene calls are TRBV6-5 and TRBJ2-1; 11 nucleotides agree with TRBD1. Losses at the gene ends were 6 bases for V and 4 bases for J; bases not matched to a gene: 5. From germline, CDR1 is MNHEY and CDR2 SVGAGI. This CDR3 contains 15 residues. DNA for the CDR3: TGTGCCAGCAGCCTCCGGGACAGGGGGTACAATGAGCAGTTCTTC. It encodes CASSLRDRGYNEQFF.

This chain links TRBV2 with TRBJ1-1; no reliable D call. The CDR3 consists of 13 residues. V was pared by 4 bases and J by 10 bases, with 16 bases between. Germline V CDR1 and CDR2: SNHLY, FYNNEI. Here the CDR3 reads CASSGQASGVAFF. The CDR3 coding sequence is TGTGCCAGCAGTGGGCAGGCTTCTGGTGTAGCTTTCTTT.

CDR3 DNA sequence: TGCGCCAGCAGCCTACGGACAGGGCAGAACACTGAAGCTTTCTTT. This gives the protein CASSLRTGQNTEAFF. The genes are TRBV5-1 and TRBJ1-1; 8 bases fit TRBD1. Germline V CDR1 and CDR2: SGHRS, YFSETQ. V lost 4 bases, J lost 1 base, and 6 bases stayed unmatched. This CDR3 has 15 amino acids.

The chain is built from TRBV6-5 and TRBJ1-1; tentatively, D is TRBD1 (5 bases). Germline-derived CDR1 and CDR2 are MNHEY and SVGAGI. The CDR3 has 13 residues. The germline V and J ends were trimmed by 6 bases and 1 base, with 9 bases remaining between them. CDR3 nucleotides: TGTGCCAGCAGCCCCACAGGGAACACTGAAGCTTTCTTT. Translated: CASSPTGNTEAFF.

The chain links TRBV14 to TRBJ2-2; D not certain. The V end was cut by 1 base, the J end by 10 bases, with 10 bases between. The CDR3 loop spans 13 amino acids. Germline CDR1 reads SGHDN; CDR2 reads FVKESK. As DNA, the CDR3 is TGTGCCAGCAGCCAAGTGGAGCATGAGGAGCTGTTTTTT. It yields the protein CASSQVEHEELFF.

This CDR3 is CASGSTPGEKLFF. DNA of the CDR3: TGTGCCAGCGGATCGACACCTGGGGAAAAACTGTTTTTT. V and J are TRBV6-5 and TRBJ1-4; D uncertain. The CDR3 consists of 13 residues. Germline V gene sequence: CDR1 MNHEY, CDR2 SVGAGI. V shed 8 bases and J shed 8 bases, with 15 bases lying between them.

The V gene is TRBV30, the J gene TRBJ2-7, with 11 bases identical to TRBD1. The germline V gene has CDR1 GTSNPN and CDR2 SVGIG (reference sequence). This CDR3 is 14 amino acids long. V dropped 5 bases and J dropped 5; count of bases not matched to a gene: 8. The CDR3 DNA is TGTGCCTGGGGCCCGGGACAGGGGGTCCACGAGCAGTACTTC. It encodes CAWGPGQGVHEQYF.